This TCR beta chain originates from a study of regulatory T cells in long-lasting Graves disease. The germline gives CDR1 MDHEN, CDR2 SYDVKM. The CDR3 is 16 residues long. After removal of 0 bases from V and 5 bases from J, the junction contained 5 bases not matched to a gene. Time point described: persistent/refractory GD, antithyroid drugs over 5 years with positive TRAb. The TCR library was made from RNA that had been extracted from PBMCs in TRIzol. Arm-PCR of CDR3 regions with iRepertoire HTBI primers generated TCR beta libraries. In TCRdb, the multiplex PCR reads were re-called with MiXCR into one record per CDR3 protein. The sample consists of approximately 690,000 distinct CDR3 sequences, about 32% of them appearing once.

The rearrangement joins TRBV28 to TRBJ1-4, with 8 bases aligning to TRBD1. The TCR comes from a female donor with Graves disease. The specimen comprised peripheral blood mononuclear cells (PBMCs), sampled when the disease was refractory, from a patient treated with antithyroid drugs. CDR3: CASSLWQGAANEKLFF. CDR3 in DNA: TGTGCCAGCAGTTTATGGCAGGGGGCCGCGAATGAAAAACTGTTTTTT.